These T cell receptor beta chains were read from a single sample in a study of cytomegalovirus exposure and HLA in healthy donors. The table came from immunoSEQ multiplex PCR; TCRdb's copy has only in-frame clones and leaves some out. The profile covers about 110,000 clones, with more than 70% appearing a single time and more than 2% taken by the ten largest. Source material: PBMCs. These TCRs come from a woman aged 18-35 years in good health and CMV-seronegative. Each CDR3 is given with its conserved first and last residue. The D gene is left open where the match is weak. The size entry is marked missing in some rows and otherwise reads once, few, many or a size class.

CASSLSGGFYNEQFF TGTGCCAGCAGCTTAAGCGGGGGGTTTTACAATGAGCAGTTCTTC TRBJ2-1 TRBV7-3 TRBD2 -
CASRTANEQFF TGTGCCAGTAGGACTGCTAATGAGCAGTTCTTC TRBJ2-1 TRBV19 - few
CASSQGGGSKTGELFF TGTGCCAGCAGCCAAGGTGGCGGGAGCAAAACCGGGGAGCTGTTTTTT TRBJ2-2 TRBV4-2 TRBD2 -
CASTWDRGRQPQHF TGTGCCAGCACCTGGGACAGGGGGCGTCAGCCCCAGCATTTT TRBJ1-5 TRBV28 TRBD1 -
CASSLVPGRGDQPQHF TGCGCCAGCAGCTTGGTCCCCGGCCGCGGGGATCAGCCCCAGCATTTT TRBJ1-5 TRBV5-1 - -
CASSEGPGLAELDRELFF TGTGCCAGCAGTGAAGGCCCTGGACTAGCGGAGCTGGATCGGGAGCTGTTTTTT TRBJ2-2 TRBV6-1 TRBD2 -
CASSPRTSYNEQFF TGTGCCAGCAGCCCCCGGACTTCCTACAATGAGCAGTTCTTC TRBJ2-1 TRBV7-8 - -
CASRRTPATNEKLFF TGTGCCAGCAGGCGGACACCTGCAACTAATGAAAAACTGTTTTTT TRBJ1-4 TRBV27 - -
CASQFRLNSGNTIYF TGTGCCAGCCAATTCCGACTGAACTCTGGAAACACCATATATTTT TRBJ1-3 TRBV6-4 - -
CASSILNRGNTEAFF TGTGCCAGTAGTATACTGAACAGGGGGAACACTGAAGCTTTCTTT TRBJ1-1 TRBV19 TRBD1 -
CARSWFARGYSVGESLAWFF TGTGCCAGAAGCTGGTTCGCCAGGGGGTACAGTGTTGGGGAGTCTTTGGCCTGGTTCTTC TRBJ2-1 TRBV5-3 TRBD1 -
CASRSGEPTDTQYF TGTGCCAGCCGTAGCGGGGAGCCCACAGATACGCAGTATTTT TRBJ2-3 TRBV6-4 TRBD2 -
CASSFVRTINYGYTF TGTGCCAGCAGCTTCGTCCGGACAATTAACTATGGCTACACCTTC TRBJ1-2 TRBV5-8 - -
CASSLRIAEAEQYF TGTGCCAGCAGTTTACGTATCGCCGAGGCCGAGCAGTACTTC TRBJ2-7 TRBV28 - -
CASGDPQGSYNEQFF TGTGCCAGCGGCGATCCCCAGGGGTCCTACAATGAGCAGTTCTTC TRBJ2-1 TRBV5-6 - -
CASSFTGRSYEQYF TGTGCCAGCAGCTTTACAGGGCGGTCCTACGAGCAGTACTTC TRBJ2-7 TRBV7-9 - -
CASSPGVDGYTF TGTGCCAGCAGCCCCGGGGTCGATGGCTACACCTTC TRBJ1-2 TRBV6-1 - -
CASSLVPSGAYEQYF TGCGCCAGCAGCTTGGTACCTAGCGGGGCCTACGAGCAGTACTTC TRBJ2-7 TRBV5-1 TRBD2 -
CASRDRIIAEQPQHF TGTGCCAGCCGGGACAGAATTATAGCGGAGCAGCCCCAGCATTTT TRBJ1-5 TRBV6-1 TRBD1 -
CASSVGGTGELFF TGTGCCAGCAGTGTTGGAGGAACCGGGGAGCTGTTTTTT TRBJ2-2 TRBV6-4 - -
CASSIYRVVDQPQHF TGTGCCAGTAGTATTTACAGGGTCGTGGATCAGCCCCAGCATTTT TRBJ1-5 TRBV19 - once
CAISESIQGVTFF TGTGCCATCAGTGAGTCGATACAGGGGGTAACTTTCTTT TRBJ1-1 TRBV10-3 TRBD1 -
CASSPRDSNQPQHF TGCGCCAGCAGCCCCCGGGACAGTAATCAGCCCCAGCATTTT TRBJ1-5 TRBV4-1 TRBD1 -
CASRAGPVSSYEQYF TGTGCCAGCCGAGCAGGGCCCGTCAGCTCCTACGAGCAGTACTTC TRBJ2-7 TRBV28 - -
CASSQDRDGGNEKLFF TGTGCCAGCAGCCAAGACAGGGACGGAGGGAATGAAAAACTGTTTTTT TRBJ1-4 TRBV4-2 - once
CASSLLGASGREEQFF TGTGCCAGCAGTTTATTAGGGGCTAGCGGGAGAGAGGAGCAGTTCTTC TRBJ2-1 TRBV28 TRBD2 once
CASSQDRRMNTGELFF TGCGCCAGCAGCCAAGACAGGAGGATGAACACCGGGGAGCTGTTTTTT TRBJ2-2 TRBV4-1 - -
CASSIHLAISTDTQYF TGTGCCAGTAGTATCCACCTAGCGATCAGCACAGATACGCAGTATTTT TRBJ2-3 TRBV19 - -
CASSSDLAVVDEQYF TGCGCCAGCAGCTCAGACCTAGCCGTGGTCGACGAGCAGTACTTC TRBJ2-7 TRBV5-1 - -
CASSIGTASNQPQHF TGTGCCAGTAGTATCGGGACAGCAAGCAATCAGCCCCAGCATTTT TRBJ1-5 TRBV19 TRBD1 -
CASSFEGVTEAFF TGCGCCAGCAGCTTTGAGGGAGTCACTGAAGCTTTCTTT TRBJ1-1 TRBV5-1 - -
CASSPEGTHYEQYF TGCGCCAGCAGCCCGGAGGGGACCCACTACGAGCAGTACTTC TRBJ2-7 TRBV5-1 - -